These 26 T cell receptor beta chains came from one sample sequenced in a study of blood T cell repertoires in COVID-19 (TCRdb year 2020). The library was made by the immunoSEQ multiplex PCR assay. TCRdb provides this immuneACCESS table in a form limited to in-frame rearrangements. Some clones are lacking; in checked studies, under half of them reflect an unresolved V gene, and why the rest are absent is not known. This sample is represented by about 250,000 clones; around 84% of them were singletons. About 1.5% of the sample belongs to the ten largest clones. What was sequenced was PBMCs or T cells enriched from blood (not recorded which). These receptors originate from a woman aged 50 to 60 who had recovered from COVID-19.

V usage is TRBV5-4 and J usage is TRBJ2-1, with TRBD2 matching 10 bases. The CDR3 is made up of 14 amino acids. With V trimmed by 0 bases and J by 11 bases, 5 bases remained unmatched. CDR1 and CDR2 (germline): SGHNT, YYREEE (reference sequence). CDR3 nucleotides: TGTGCCAGCAGCTTGGGGACTAGCGGAGGAAAGCAGTTCTTC. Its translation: CASSLGTSGGKQFF.

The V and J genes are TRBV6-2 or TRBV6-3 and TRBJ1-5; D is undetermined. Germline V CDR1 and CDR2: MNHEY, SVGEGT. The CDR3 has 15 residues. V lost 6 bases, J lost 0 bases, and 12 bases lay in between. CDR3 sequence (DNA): TGTGCCAGCAGCAAAGCCCTAACTAGCAATCAGCCCCAGCATTTT. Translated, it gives CASSKALTSNQPQHF.

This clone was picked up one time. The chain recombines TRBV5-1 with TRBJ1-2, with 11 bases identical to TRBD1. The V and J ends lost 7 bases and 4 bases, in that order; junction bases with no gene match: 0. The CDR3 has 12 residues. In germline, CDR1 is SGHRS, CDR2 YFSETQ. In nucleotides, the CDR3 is TGCGCCAGCGGGACAGGGGGCTATGGCTACACCTTC. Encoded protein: CASGTGGYGYTF. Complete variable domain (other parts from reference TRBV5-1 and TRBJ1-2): KAGVTQTPRYLIKTRGQQVTLSCSPISGHRSVSWYQQTPGQGLQFLFEYFSETQRNKGNFPGRFSGRQFSNSRSEMNVSTLELGDSALYLCASGTGGYGYTFGSGTRLTVV.

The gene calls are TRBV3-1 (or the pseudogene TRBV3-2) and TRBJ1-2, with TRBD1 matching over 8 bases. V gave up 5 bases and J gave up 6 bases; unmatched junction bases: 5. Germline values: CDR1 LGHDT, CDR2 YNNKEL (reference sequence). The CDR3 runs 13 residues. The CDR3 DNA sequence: TGTGCCAGCAGCTACTCAGGGGGCAATGGCTACACCTTC. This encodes CASSYSGGNGYTF.

CDR3 bases: TGTGCCAGCAGCTCATCGGACAGGGCAAATTCACCCCTCCACTTT. Protein: CASSSSDRANSPLHF. This chain joins TRBV7-9 and TRBJ1-6, with TRBD1 identical over 8 bases. In germline, CDR1 is SEHNR, CDR2 FQNEAQ (reference sequence). This CDR3 spans 15 amino acids. Trimming took 4 bases from V and 7 from J; bases not matched to a gene: 6. Based on the CDR3 plus reference TRBV7-9 and TRBJ1-6, the full variable domain is DTGVSQNPRHKITKRGQNVTFRCDPISEHNRLYWYRQTLGQGPEFLTYFQNEAQLEKSRLLSDRFSAERPKGSFSTLEIQRTEQGDSAMYLCASSSSDRANSPLHFGNGTRLTVT.

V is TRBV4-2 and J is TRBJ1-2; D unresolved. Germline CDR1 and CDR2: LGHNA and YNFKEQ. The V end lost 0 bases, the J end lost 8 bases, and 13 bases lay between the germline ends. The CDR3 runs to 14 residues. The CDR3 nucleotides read TGTGCCAGCAGCCAAGATAGCAAGAGTAGAGGCTACACCTTC. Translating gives CASSQDSKSRGYTF.

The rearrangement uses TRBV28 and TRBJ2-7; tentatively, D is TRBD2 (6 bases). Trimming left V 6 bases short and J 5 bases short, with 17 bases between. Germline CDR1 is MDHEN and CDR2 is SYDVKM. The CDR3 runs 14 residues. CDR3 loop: CASRRGGRSDEQYF. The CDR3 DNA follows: TGTGCCAGCAGGCGTGGGGGGAGATCTGACGAGCAGTACTTC.

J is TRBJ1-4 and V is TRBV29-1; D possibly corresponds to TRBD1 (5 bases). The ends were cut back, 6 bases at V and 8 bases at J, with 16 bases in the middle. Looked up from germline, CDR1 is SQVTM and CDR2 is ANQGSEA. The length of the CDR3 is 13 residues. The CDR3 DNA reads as TGCAGCGTCCAGGTAGGGGTGGAAGAAAAACTGTTTTTT. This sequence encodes CSVQVGVEEKLFF.

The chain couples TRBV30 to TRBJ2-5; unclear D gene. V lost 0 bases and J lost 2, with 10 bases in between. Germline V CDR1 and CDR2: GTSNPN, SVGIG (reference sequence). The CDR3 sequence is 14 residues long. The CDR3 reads CAWSVLPLQETQYF. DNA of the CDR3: TGTGCCTGGAGTGTACTGCCTCTACAAGAGACCCAGTACTTC.

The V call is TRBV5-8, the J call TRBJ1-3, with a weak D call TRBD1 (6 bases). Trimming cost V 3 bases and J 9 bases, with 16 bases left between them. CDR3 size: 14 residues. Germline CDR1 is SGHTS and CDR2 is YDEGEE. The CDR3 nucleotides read TGTGCCAGCAGCTCTGTGACAGGACTCGGCACCATATATTTT. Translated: CASSSVTGLGTIYF. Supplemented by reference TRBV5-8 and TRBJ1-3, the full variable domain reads EAGVTQSPTHLIKTRGQQATLRCSPISGHTSVYWYQQALGLGLQFLLWYDEGEERNRGNFPPRFSGRQFPNYSSELNVNALELEDSALYLCASSSVTGLGTIYFGEGSWLTVV.

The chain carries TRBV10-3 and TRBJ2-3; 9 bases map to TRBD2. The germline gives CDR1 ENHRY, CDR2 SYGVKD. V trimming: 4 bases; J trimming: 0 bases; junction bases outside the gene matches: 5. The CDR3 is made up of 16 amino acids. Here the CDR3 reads CAISVTSGGSTDTQYF. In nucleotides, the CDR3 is TGTGCCATCAGTGTGACTAGCGGAGGTAGCACAGATACGCAGTATTTT.

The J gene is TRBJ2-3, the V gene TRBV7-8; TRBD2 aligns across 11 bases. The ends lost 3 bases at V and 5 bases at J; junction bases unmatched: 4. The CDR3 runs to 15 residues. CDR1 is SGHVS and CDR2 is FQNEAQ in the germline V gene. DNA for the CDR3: TGTGCCAGCAGCTTGACTAGCGGGATGGTAGATACGCAGTATTTT. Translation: CASSLTSGMVDTQYF. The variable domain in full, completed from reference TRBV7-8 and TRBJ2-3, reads GAGVSQSPRYKVAKRGQDVALRCDPISGHVSLFWYQQALGQGPEFLTYFQNEAQLDKSGLPSDRFFAERPEGSVSTLKIQRTQQEDSAVYLCASSLTSGMVDTQYFGPGTRLTVL.

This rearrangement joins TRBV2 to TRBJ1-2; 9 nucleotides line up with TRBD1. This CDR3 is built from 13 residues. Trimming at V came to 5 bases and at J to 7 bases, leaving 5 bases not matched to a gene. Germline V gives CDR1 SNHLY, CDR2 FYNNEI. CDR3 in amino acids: CASSRTGVLGYTF. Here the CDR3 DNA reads TGTGCCAGCAGTAGGACAGGGGTGCTTGGCTACACCTTC. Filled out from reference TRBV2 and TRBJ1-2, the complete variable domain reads EPEVTQTPSHQVTQMGQEVILRCVPISNHLYFYWYRQILGQKVEFLVSFYNNEISEKSEIFDDQFSVERPDGSNFTLKIRSTKLEDSAMYFCASSRTGVLGYTFGSGTRLTVV.

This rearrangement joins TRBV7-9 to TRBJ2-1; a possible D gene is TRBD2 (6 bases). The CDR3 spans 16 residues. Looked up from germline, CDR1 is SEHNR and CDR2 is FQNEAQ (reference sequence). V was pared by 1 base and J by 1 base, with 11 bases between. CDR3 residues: CASSLGPGLSYNEQFF. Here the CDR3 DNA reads TGTGCCAGCAGCTTAGGACCGGGACTTTCCTACAATGAGCAGTTCTTC.

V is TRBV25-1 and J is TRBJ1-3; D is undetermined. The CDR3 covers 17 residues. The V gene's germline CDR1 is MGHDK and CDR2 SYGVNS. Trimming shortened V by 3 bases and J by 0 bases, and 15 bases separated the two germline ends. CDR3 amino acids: CASSDPRSQYSGNTIYF. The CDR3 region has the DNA TGTGCCAGCAGTGATCCGCGGTCCCAGTACTCTGGAAACACCATATATTTT.

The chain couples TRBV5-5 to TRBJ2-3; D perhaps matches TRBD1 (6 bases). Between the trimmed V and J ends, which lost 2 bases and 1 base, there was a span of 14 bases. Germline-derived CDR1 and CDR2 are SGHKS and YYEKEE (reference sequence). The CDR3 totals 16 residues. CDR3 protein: CASSFLTGIRTDTQYF. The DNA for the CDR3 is TGTGCCAGCAGCTTTTTAACAGGGATACGCACAGATACGCAGTATTTT.

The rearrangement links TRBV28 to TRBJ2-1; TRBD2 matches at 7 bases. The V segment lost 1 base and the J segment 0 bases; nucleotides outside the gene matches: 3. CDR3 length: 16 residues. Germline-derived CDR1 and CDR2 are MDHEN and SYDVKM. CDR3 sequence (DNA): TGTGCCAGCAGTTTATTGGGGGGGGGCTCCTACAATGAGCAGTTCTTC. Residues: CASSLLGGGSYNEQFF. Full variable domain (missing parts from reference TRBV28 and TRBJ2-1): DVKVTQSSRYLVKRTGEKVFLECVQDMDHENMFWYRQDPGLGLRLIYFSYDVKMKEKGDIPEGYSVSREKKERFSLILESASTNQTSMYLCASSLLGGGSYNEQFFGPGTRLTVL.

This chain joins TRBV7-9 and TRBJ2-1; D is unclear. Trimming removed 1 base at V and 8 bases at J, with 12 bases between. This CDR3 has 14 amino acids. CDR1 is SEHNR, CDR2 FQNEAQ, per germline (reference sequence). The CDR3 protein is CASSLVASADEQFF. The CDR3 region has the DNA TGTGCCAGCAGCTTAGTCGCCAGCGCAGATGAGCAGTTCTTC.

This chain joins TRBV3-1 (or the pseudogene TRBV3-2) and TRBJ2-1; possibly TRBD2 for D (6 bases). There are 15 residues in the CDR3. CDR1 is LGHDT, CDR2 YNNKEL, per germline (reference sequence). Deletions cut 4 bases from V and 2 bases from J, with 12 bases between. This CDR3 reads CASSPSVPTYNEQFF. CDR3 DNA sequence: TGTGCCAGCAGCCCTAGCGTACCGACCTACAATGAGCAGTTCTTC.

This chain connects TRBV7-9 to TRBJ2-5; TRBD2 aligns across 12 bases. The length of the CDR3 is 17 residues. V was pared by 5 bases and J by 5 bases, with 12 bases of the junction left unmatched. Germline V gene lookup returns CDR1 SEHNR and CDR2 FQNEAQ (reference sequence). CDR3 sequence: CASSPGASGRAQETQYF. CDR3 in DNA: TGTGCCAGCAGCCCTGGGGCTAGCGGGAGGGCCCAGGAGACCCAGTACTTC. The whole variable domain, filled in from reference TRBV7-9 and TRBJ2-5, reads DTGVSQNPRHKITKRGQNVTFRCDPISEHNRLYWYRQTLGQGPEFLTYFQNEAQLEKSRLLSDRFSAERPKGSFSTLEIQRTEQGDSAMYLCASSPGASGRAQETQYFGPGTRLLVL.

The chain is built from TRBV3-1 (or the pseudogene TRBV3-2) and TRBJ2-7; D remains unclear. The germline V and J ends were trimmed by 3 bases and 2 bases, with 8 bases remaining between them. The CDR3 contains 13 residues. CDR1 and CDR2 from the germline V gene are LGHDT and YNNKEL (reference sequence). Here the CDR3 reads CASSHLLTYEQYF. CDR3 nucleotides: TGTGCCAGCAGCCACCTCTTAACCTACGAGCAGTACTTC.

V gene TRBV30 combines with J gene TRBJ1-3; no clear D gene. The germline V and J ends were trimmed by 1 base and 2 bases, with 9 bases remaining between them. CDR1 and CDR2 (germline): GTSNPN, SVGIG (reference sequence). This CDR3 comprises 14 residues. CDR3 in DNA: TGTGCCTGGAGTGGCACGAAGCCTGGAAACACCATATATTTT. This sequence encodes CAWSGTKPGNTIYF.

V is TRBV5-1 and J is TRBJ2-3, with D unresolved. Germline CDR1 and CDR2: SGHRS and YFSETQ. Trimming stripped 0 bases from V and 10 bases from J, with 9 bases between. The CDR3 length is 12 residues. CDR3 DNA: TGCGCCAGCAGCTTGGATTCCGCGGCGCAGTATTTT. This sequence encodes CASSLDSAAQYF.

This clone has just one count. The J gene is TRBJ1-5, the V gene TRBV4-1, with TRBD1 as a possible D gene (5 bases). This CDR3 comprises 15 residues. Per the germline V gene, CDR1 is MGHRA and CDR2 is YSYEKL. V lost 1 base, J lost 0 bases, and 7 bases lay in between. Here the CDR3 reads CASSQVRGSNQPQHF. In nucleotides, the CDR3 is TGCGCCAGCAGCCAAGTTAGGGGTAGCAATCAGCCCCAGCATTTT.

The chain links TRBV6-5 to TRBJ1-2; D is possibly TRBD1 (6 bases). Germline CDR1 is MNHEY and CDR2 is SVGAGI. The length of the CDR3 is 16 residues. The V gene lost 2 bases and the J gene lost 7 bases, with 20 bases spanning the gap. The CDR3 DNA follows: TGTGCCAGCAGTTACCCTACCGTGGGGGCGGAAAGTGGCTACACCTTC. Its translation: CASSYPTVGAESGYTF.

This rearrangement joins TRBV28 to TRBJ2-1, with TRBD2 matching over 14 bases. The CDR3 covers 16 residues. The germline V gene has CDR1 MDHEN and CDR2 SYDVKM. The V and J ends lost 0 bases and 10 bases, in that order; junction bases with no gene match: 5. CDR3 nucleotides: TGTGCCAGCAGTTTATGGGGACTAGCGGGGGCGATGGAGCAGTTCTTC. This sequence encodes CASSLWGLAGAMEQFF.